This passage covers 15 T cell receptor beta chains from one sample sequenced in a study of T cell changes during pregnancy in multiple sclerosis. Sequenced by immunoSEQ multiplex PCR; TCRdb stores in-frame clones only, minus some. The sample records 26,000 or so clones, about 90% being singletons. The material was peripheral blood, obtained in the first trimester of pregnancy. Source of these receptors: a female donor in good health, enrolled as a control in a pregnancy study.

This clone appeared a single time. The chain uses TRBV5-8 and TRBJ1-5, with D unresolved. Deletions cut 4 bases from V and 0 bases from J, with 20 bases between. The CDR3 contains 18 residues. Germline V gene sequence: CDR1 SGHTS, CDR2 YDEGEE. The CDR3 nucleotides read TGTGCCAGCAGCCCCAATGGGGTGGCGGGGATTAGCAATCAGCCCCAGCATTTT. It codes for CASSPNGVAGISNQPQHF.

This sequence joins TRBV29-1 and TRBJ1-3; D is undetermined. Germline V lookup: CDR1 SQVTM, CDR2 ANQGSEA. Trimming cost V 7 bases and J 2 bases, with 15 bases left between them. The CDR3 loop spans 14 amino acids. DNA of the CDR3: TGCAGCGCCCGCCTTATTGACACTGGAAACACCATATATTTT. It yields the protein CSARLIDTGNTIYF.

CDR3 region: CASSEPSSYNEQFF. The DNA of the CDR3 is TGTGCCAGCAGTGAGCCGAGCTCCTACAATGAGCAGTTCTTC. The chain recombines TRBV2 with TRBJ2-1; D gene unclear. The CDR3 totals 14 residues. Germline-derived CDR1 and CDR2 are SNHLY and FYNNEI. The V end was cut by 3 bases, the J end by 0 bases, with 6 bases between.

This clone was counted a few times. The chain couples TRBV20-1 to TRBJ1-1; TRBD1 is a possible D gene (5 bases). Trimming left V 8 bases short and J 6 bases short, with 13 bases between. This CDR3 has 11 amino acids. Germline V gene data show CDR1 as DFQATT and CDR2 as SNEGSKA (reference sequence). The CDR3: CSSKPGAEAFF. The CDR3, as DNA: TGCAGTTCCAAACCGGGGGCTGAAGCTTTCTTT.

Worth noting for this clone: Other DNA sequences in the same sample also yield this CDR3. V gene TRBV30 combines with J gene TRBJ2-7, with D possibly TRBD1 on 6 matching bases. CDR1 GTSNPN and CDR2 SVGIG come from the germline V gene (reference sequence). CDR3 size: 12 residues. Trimming stripped 4 bases from V and 2 bases from J, with 9 bases between. This CDR3 reads CAWKQGTYEQYF. DNA for the CDR3: TGTGCCTGGAAACAGGGAACCTACGAGCAGTACTTC.

Only one count was recorded for this clone. This chain links TRBV6-5 with TRBJ1-1; no definite D call. The ends were cut back, 0 bases at V and 4 bases at J, with 9 bases in the middle. The germline CDR1 and CDR2 sequences are MNHEY and SVGAGI. CDR3 size: 14 residues. The CDR3 sequence: CASSYSRSGTEAFF. In DNA form, the CDR3 reads TGTGCCAGCAGTTACTCGCGATCGGGCACTGAAGCTTTCTTT.

The genes are TRBV2 and TRBJ2-5, with 7 positions matching TRBD1. The CDR3 length is 15 residues. The V gene's germline CDR1 is SNHLY and CDR2 FYNNEI. Trimming at V came to 2 bases and at J to 5 bases, leaving 8 bases not matched to a gene. DNA of the CDR3: TGTGCCAGCAGTGAACGTAGACAGGGTTGGGAGACCCAGTACTTC. This encodes CASSERRQGWETQYF.

CDR3 nucleotides: TGTGCCAGCAGCCCCATCGGGAACACCGGGGAGCTGTTTTTT. It codes for CASSPIGNTGELFF. The chain joins TRBV5-4 to TRBJ2-2, with D unresolved. The V end lost 4 bases, the J end lost 1 base, and 8 bases lay between the germline ends. The CDR3 contains 14 residues. CDR1 is SGHNT and CDR2 is YYREEE in the germline V gene (reference sequence).

The rearrangement uses TRBV15 and TRBJ1-4; 7 bases align to TRBD1. The CDR3 is 17 amino acids. Looked up from germline, CDR1 is LNHNV and CDR2 is YYDKDF (reference sequence). Unmatched junction bases numbered 6, after V lost 0 bases and J lost 2 bases. The CDR3 DNA is TGTGCCACCAGCAGAGATACAGGGGTTGGCACTAATGAAAAACTGTTTTTT. Residues: CATSRDTGVGTNEKLFF.

This chain connects TRBV2 to TRBJ1-5; TRBD1 agrees at 7 bases. Unmatched junction bases numbered 8, after V lost 3 bases and J lost 3 bases. Germline V gene lookup returns CDR1 SNHLY and CDR2 FYNNEI. The CDR3 spans 16 residues. CDR3 region: CASSEGSGGLNQPQHF. In nucleotides, the CDR3 is TGTGCCAGCAGTGAGGGGTCAGGGGGGCTCAATCAGCCCCAGCATTTT.

The V call is TRBV30, the J call TRBJ2-7, with 8 bases matching TRBD1. The V gene's germline CDR1 is GTSNPN and CDR2 SVGIG (reference sequence). This CDR3 spans 14 amino acids. J gave up 0 bases and V 1 base, and 2 bases lay outside the gene matches. CDR3 loop: CAWSGTGYSYEQYF. The CDR3, as DNA: TGTGCCTGGAGTGGGACAGGGTACTCCTACGAGCAGTACTTC.

The chain couples TRBV5-1 to TRBJ2-3; 9 bases agree with TRBD2. J was trimmed by 4 bases and V by 0 bases; bases with no gene match: 9. Germline V gives CDR1 SGHRS, CDR2 YFSETQ. The CDR3 has 17 residues. The CDR3 nucleotides are TGCGCCAGCAGCTTGGCCGGGCGGGAGGGCCGGCCAGATACGCAGTATTTT. It translates to CASSLAGREGRPDTQYF.

This sequence joins TRBV7-2 and TRBJ2-3; a possible D gene is TRBD2 (6 bases). Trimming pared 5 bases from V and 0 bases from J, leaving 15 bases between. The germline CDR1 and CDR2 sequences are SGHTA and FQGNSA. The CDR3 length is 16 residues. In nucleotides, the CDR3 is TGTGCCAGCAGCCAACTCTCGGCGGGGAGCACAGATACGCAGTATTTT. Residues: CASSQLSAGSTDTQYF.

The rearrangement uses TRBV7-2 and TRBJ2-1, with TRBD2 matching 8 bases. Per the germline V gene, CDR1 is SGHTA and CDR2 is FQGNSA. The junction had 10 bases not matched to a gene; V was cut back by 4 bases and J by 5 bases. The CDR3 has 16 amino acids. CDR3 in DNA: TGTGCCAGCAGCTGGGCGGGTAGCGGGACCCACAATGAGCAGTTCTTC. Its translation is CASSWAGSGTHNEQFF.

V gene TRBV11-3 combines with J gene TRBJ1-1, with D unclear. The ends were cut back, 5 bases at V and 6 bases at J, with 13 bases in the middle. The CDR3 covers 13 residues. In germline, CDR1 is SGHNT, CDR2 YENEEA. The CDR3 protein is CASSVTLGAEAFF. The CDR3 region has the DNA TGTGCCAGCAGCGTGACCTTGGGAGCTGAAGCTTTCTTT.